This T cell receptor (beta chain) emerged from a study of blood T cell repertoires in COVID-19. Study details: T cells, B-cell-depleted T cells, or PBMCs supplied cDNA or gDNA.

Seattle-derived patients entered the study during active infection and were followed longitudinally. Germline CDR1 reads KGHSY; CDR2 reads FQNENV. The length of the CDR3 is 15 residues. V lost 0 bases and J lost 4, with 12 bases in between. In the original analysis: Estimated nucleated cell counts came from reference gene primer amplification. The table came from immunoSEQ multiplex PCR; TCRdb's copy has only in-frame clones and leaves some out. Clone size and the V and J calls come from that table; the DNA yielded D and trimming. The data contain about 200,000 clones, around 81% of them singletons. This sequence joins TRBV16 and TRBJ1-1; TRBD1 is a possible D gene (5 bases). Input material: peripheral blood. The TCR sequence derives from a man aged 60 to 75 with COVID-19, enrolled during active disease. As DNA, the CDR3 is TGTGCCAGCAGCCAATCGGGGCTGCGGGGCACTGAAGCTTTCTTT. Translated: CASSQSGLRGTEAFF.